Detailed here is one TCR beta chain. This clone has just one count. The specificity of this receptor is unknown. No per-base quality is available; no much larger clone lies one base away. CDR1 and CDR2, per the germline V gene, are MDHEN and SYDVKM. Including the terminal cysteine and phenylalanine, the CDR3 comprises 15 residues. Of the read, only the CDR3 DNA is kept; its 45 bases are in frame from base 1. The junction shows trimming of 8 bases on V and 5 bases on J, and the gene matches do not reach 12 bases of it. In the prospective study, participants were about 18 to 95 years old, resided in about two dozen geographic areas of the United States, and were enrolled through a virtual design. In the prospective study, cohorts were assigned on the basis of participant-reported clinical history obtained from a screening survey and a study questionnaire. Mobile phlebotomists in the prospective study collected whole blood, serum and a nasopharyngeal or oropharyngeal swab from every participant. Participants in the prospective study had the option to provide additional blood draws and questionnaires over a 2-month period. Blood samples from the prospective study were shipped frozen or at room temperature prior to DNA extraction.

The sample is drawn from a study of blood T cell repertoires in COVID-19 (dated by TCRdb to the early 2020s). Some background on the complete study: Samples from collaborators originated in the United States, Italy and Spain and spanned both the acute and convalescent phases of COVID-19. The material from the prospective study consisted of cDNA or gDNA derived from T cells, B-cell-depleted T cells, or PBMCs. Deeply sampled blood TCRbeta repertoires from subjects exposed to, actively infected with, or recovered from COVID-19 were included in the dataset. The repertoires were made available in a free public database intended to serve as a resource for research on the immune response to SARS-CoV-2. The samples were drawn from the first 160 participants of the ongoing ImmuneRACE study and from 1,200 or so subjects provided by 6 global collaborators. A de-identified subject ID, COVID-19 status, age in years and sex were almost always included in the sample metadata. HLA class I and class II types, where available, came from metadata supplied by the sample provider rather than from assay-based typing.

Results the study describes overall, beyond this receptor: How much clinical and demographic metadata was included differed by source and by participant, and the metadata was provided uncurated.

TCRbeta CDR3 regions were amplified from genomic DNA by means of the immunoSEQ Assay, a bias-controlled multiplex PCR. Regarding the original processing steps: Within the assay, amplification of reference gene primers was used to estimate how many nucleated cells each sample contained. Sequence reads were collapsed and filtered to measure the absolute abundance of every unique TCRbeta CDR3 rearrangement. For each sample, productive Simpson clonality was calculated as the square root of Simpson's diversity index across productive rearrangements. As stored in TCRdb, this immuneACCESS dataset retains in-frame rearrangements with V and J assigned. A fraction of the clones does not appear; measured against another copy, unresolved V genes explain less than half of the discrepancy, and the remainder lacks a known reason. The V and J calls and clone size come from that table; D and trimming were worked out from the DNA. Within this sample are 200,000 to 250,000 clones, with around 84% of them counted one time only. Of the sample, 6.5% to 8.5% is held by the ten largest clones.

The sequence is built from TRBV28 and TRBJ2-5; 9 bases in the middle match TRBD1. This receptor was obtained from a woman in her forties with acute COVID-19. Material for sequencing was PBMCs or T cells enriched from blood (not recorded which). The bases are TGTGCCAGCTTGTCCCCACAGGGGGCGGGTGAGACCCAGTACTTC. This codes for CASLSPQGAGETQYF.